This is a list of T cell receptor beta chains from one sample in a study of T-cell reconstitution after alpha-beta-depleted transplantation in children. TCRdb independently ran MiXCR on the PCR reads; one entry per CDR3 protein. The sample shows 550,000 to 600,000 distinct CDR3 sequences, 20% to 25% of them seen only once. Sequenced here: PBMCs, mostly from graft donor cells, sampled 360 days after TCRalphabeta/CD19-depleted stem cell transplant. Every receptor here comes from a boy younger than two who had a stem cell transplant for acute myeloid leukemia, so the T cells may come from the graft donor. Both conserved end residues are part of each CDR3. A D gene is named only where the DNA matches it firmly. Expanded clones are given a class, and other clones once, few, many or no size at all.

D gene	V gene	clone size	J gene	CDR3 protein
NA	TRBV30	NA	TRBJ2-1	CAWKARGGNEQFF
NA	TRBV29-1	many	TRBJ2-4	CSVEDWENIQYF
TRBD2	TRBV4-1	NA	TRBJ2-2	CASSATGFGGGTGELFF
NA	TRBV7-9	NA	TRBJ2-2	CASLWGAQELFF
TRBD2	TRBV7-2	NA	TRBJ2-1	CASSPTLEAGAYNEQFF
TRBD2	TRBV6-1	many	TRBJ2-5	CASRTTSGGGKTQYF
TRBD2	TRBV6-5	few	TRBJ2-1	CASSYGGLPNEQFF
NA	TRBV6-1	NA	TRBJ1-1	CASRDWGRNTEAFF
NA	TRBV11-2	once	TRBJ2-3	CASSPRVGVSGDTQYF
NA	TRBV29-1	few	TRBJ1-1	CSVTTRYTEAFF
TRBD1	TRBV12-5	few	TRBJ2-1	CASGLTTGDGHNEQFF
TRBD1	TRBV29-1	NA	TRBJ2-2	CSVALGQTNTGELFF
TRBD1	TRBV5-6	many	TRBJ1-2	CASSGRTGLANYGYTF
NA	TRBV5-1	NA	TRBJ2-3	CASSLALGVGYTDTQYF
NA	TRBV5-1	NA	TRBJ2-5	CASSLTGSVGGQETQYF
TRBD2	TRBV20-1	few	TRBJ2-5	CSAWEGQETQYF
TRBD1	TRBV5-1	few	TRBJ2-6	CASSLEPGQVFSGANVLTF
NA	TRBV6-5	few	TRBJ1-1	CASSYGSLMNTEAFF
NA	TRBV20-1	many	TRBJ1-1	CSARERRNTEAFF
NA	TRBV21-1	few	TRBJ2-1	CASSNRGGPKNEQFF
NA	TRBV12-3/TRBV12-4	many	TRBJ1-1	CASRDGQLNTEAFF
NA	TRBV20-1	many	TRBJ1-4	CSARLIRRATNEKLFF
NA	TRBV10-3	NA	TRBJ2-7	CAISESRGTQYF
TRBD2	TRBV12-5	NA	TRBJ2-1	CASGLLAGVPNEQFF
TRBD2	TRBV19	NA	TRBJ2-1	CASSGTSGGVAQFF
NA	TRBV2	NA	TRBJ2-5	CASKVEGGETQYF
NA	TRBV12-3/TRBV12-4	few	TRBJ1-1	CASSPGAEAFF
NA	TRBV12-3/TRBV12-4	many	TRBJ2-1	CASSSEVAEQFF
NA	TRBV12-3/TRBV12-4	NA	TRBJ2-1	CASSYLSEQFF
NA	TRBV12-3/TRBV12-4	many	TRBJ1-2	CASSLVGDGYTF
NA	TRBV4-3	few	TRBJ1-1	CASSLLWGADTEAFF
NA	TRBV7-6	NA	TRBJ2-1	CASSLWPLLDSTYNEQFF
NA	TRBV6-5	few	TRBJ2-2	CASTRGTGELFF
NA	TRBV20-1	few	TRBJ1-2	CSATSVGKGYTF